These 20 T cell receptor beta chains originate from one sample sequenced in a study of blood T cell repertoires in COVID-19. Clones were read by immunoSEQ multiplex PCR, and TCRdb kept only the in-frame ones, dropping some. The profile shows 150,000 to 200,000 clones, over 85% of them singletons. Sequencing was carried out using peripheral blood. These receptors were obtained from a woman in her forties or fifties with acute or convalescent COVID-19.

This chain links TRBV5-4 with TRBJ1-1; D may be TRBD1 (6 bases). The CDR3 has 13 amino acids. The V and J ends lost 4 bases and 3 bases respectively, with 10 bases between them. CDR1 is SGHNT and CDR2 is YYREEE in the germline V gene (reference sequence). In DNA form, the CDR3 reads TGTGCCAGCAGCGCCACAGGGTACACTGAAGCTTTCTTT. Translated, it gives CASSATGYTEAFF.

This CDR3 is CASSLVAGVLANEQFF. The CDR3 nucleotides are TGTGCCAGCAGCTTAGTAGCGGGAGTTCTGGCCAATGAGCAGTTCTTC. The V and J genes are TRBV7-3 and TRBJ2-1; 9 bases line up with TRBD2. Germline trimming cut 2 bases from V and 6 bases from J; bases unmatched to any gene: 8. Per germline, CDR1 SGHTA and CDR2 FQGTGA. This CDR3 is built from 16 residues.

This chain connects TRBV27 to TRBJ1-5; D uncertain. The CDR3 sequence is 13 residues long. V was trimmed by 1 base and J by 7 bases, leaving 8 bases between them. Per the germline V gene, CDR1 is MNHEY and CDR2 is SMNVEV (reference sequence). The CDR3 spells CASSLWADQPQHF. Here the CDR3 DNA reads TGTGCCAGCAGTTTATGGGCAGACCAGCCCCAGCATTTT.

This chain links TRBV7-9 with TRBJ2-3; tentatively, D is TRBD2 (5 bases). There are 13 residues in the CDR3. Trimming shortened V by 2 bases and J by 6 bases, and 9 bases separated the two germline ends. CDR1 and CDR2 from the germline V gene are SEHNR and FQNEAQ (reference sequence). CDR3 residues: CASSLPLADTQYF. Here the CDR3 DNA reads TGTGCCAGCAGCTTACCCTTAGCGGATACGCAGTATTTT.

The rearrangement uses TRBV11-2 and TRBJ2-2, with 7 bases fitting TRBD2. There are 16 residues in the CDR3. V dropped 1 base and J dropped 3; count of bases not matched to a gene: 5. Germline values: CDR1 SGHAT, CDR2 FQNNGV. The CDR3 spells CASSLGGTIYTGELFF. The DNA of the CDR3 is TGTGCCAGCAGCTTAGGTGGGACTATCTACACCGGGGAGCTGTTTTTT. Combining the CDR3 with reference TRBV11-2 and TRBJ2-2 gives the whole variable domain EAGVAQSPRYKIIEKRQSVAFWCNPISGHATLYWYQQILGQGPKLLIQFQNNGVVDDSQLPKDRFSAERLKGVDSTLKIQPAKLEDSAVYLCASSLGGTIYTGELFFGEGSRLTVL.

The CDR3 sequence: CASSEIVDTQYF. In DNA, the CDR3 is TGTGCCAGCAGTGAAATAGTGGATACGCAGTATTTT. The chain uses TRBV2 and TRBJ2-3; D remains ambiguous. The germline V and J ends were trimmed by 2 bases and 6 bases, with 6 bases remaining between them. The CDR3 length is 12 residues. From germline, CDR1 is SNHLY and CDR2 FYNNEI.

This clone came up once. The V and J genes are TRBV29-1 and TRBJ2-3; no definite D call. Per germline, CDR1 SQVTM and CDR2 ANQGSEA. With 4 bases removed from V and 0 bases from J, the gap between germline ends came to 8 bases. This CDR3 is built from 13 residues. CDR3 region: CSVVGGSTDTQYF. The CDR3, as DNA: TGCAGCGTTGTTGGTGGCAGCACAGATACGCAGTATTTT.

V is TRBV7-2 and J is TRBJ2-7; weak D call: TRBD2 (5 bases). The CDR3 totals 14 residues. V gave up 1 base and J gave up 4 bases, with 11 bases separating them. Germline CDR1 and CDR2: SGHTA and FQGNSA. The CDR3 loop is CASSLVAGGYEQYF. CDR3 DNA sequence: TGTGCCAGCAGCTTAGTGGCGGGTGGGTACGAGCAGTACTTC.

V gene TRBV5-1 combines with J gene TRBJ1-2; D not resolved. This CDR3 has 15 residues. The germline V gene encodes CDR1 SGHRS and CDR2 YFSETQ. Trimming stripped 0 bases from V and 3 bases from J, with 12 bases between. The CDR3: CASSLDGPGYYGYTF. CDR3 sequence (DNA): TGCGCCAGCAGCTTGGACGGGCCGGGGTACTATGGCTACACCTTC.

The genes are TRBV5-5 and TRBJ1-1; a possible D gene is TRBD1 (6 bases). CDR3 length: 17 amino acids. Germline values: CDR1 SGHKS, CDR2 YYEKEE (reference sequence). The V end was cut by 1 base, the J end by 3 bases, with 19 bases between. The CDR3 is CASSLQGRGGVDTEAFF. The CDR3 DNA reads TGTGCCAGCAGCTTGCAGGGCAGGGGAGGGGTGGACACTGAAGCTTTCTTT.

This chain links TRBV6-5 with TRBJ1-1; no definite D call. Looked up from germline, CDR1 is MNHEY and CDR2 is SVGAGI. This CDR3 contains 13 residues. V was clipped by 6 bases and J by 1 base, with 9 bases between them. CDR3 protein: CASSRDWNTEAFF. DNA for the CDR3: TGTGCCAGCAGCCGCGACTGGAACACTGAAGCTTTCTTT.

This CDR3 is CASSPLTGGSYNEQFF. The CDR3, as DNA: TGTGCCAGCAGTCCGTTAACAGGGGGGTCCTACAATGAGCAGTTCTTC. The V gene is TRBV28, the J gene TRBJ2-1; TRBD1 matches 8 bases. CDR3 length: 16 amino acids. Germline-derived CDR1 and CDR2 are MDHEN and SYDVKM. Trimming cost V 5 bases and J 1 base; bases outside gene matches: 7.

This clone was seen a single time. The chain recombines TRBV6-6 with TRBJ1-1; no definite D call. CDR1 MNHNY and CDR2 SVGAGI come from the germline V gene (reference sequence). The CDR3 runs to 14 residues. V was trimmed by 0 bases and J by 0 bases, leaving 5 bases between them. CDR3 nucleotides: TGTGCCAGCAGTTACTCGACACTGAACACTGAAGCTTTCTTT. Protein sequence: CASSYSTLNTEAFF.

The chain joins TRBV19 to TRBJ1-1; D call uncertain. Looked up from germline, CDR1 is LNHDA and CDR2 is SQIVND (reference sequence). V lost 4 bases, J lost 2 bases, and 8 bases lay in between. The CDR3 has 13 amino acids. CDR3 loop: CASSKEINTEAFF. The CDR3 region has the DNA TGTGCCAGTAGTAAGGAGATCAACACTGAAGCTTTCTTT.

V usage is TRBV10-3 and J usage is TRBJ2-1, with TRBD2 matching 7 bases. The CDR3 totals 16 residues. Germline CDR1 is ENHRY and CDR2 is SYGVKD. V dropped 5 bases and J dropped 6; count of bases not matched to a gene: 13. CDR3 protein: CAISFGRTLGINEQFF. CDR3 coding DNA: TGTGCCATCAGTTTCGGGAGGACCCTTGGGATCAATGAGCAGTTCTTC.

The J gene is TRBJ2-2, the V gene TRBV29-1; no definite D call. The CDR3 has 12 amino acids. Germline loops: CDR1 SQVTM, CDR2 ANQGSEA. V was pared by 3 bases and J by 6 bases, with 8 bases between. The CDR3 DNA sequence: TGCAGCGTTGAGGGCCGTCCCGGGGAGCTGTTTTTT. This encodes CSVEGRPGELFF.

This clone was seen once. The CDR3 sequence: CASSGTGGNYGYTF. The CDR3 nucleotides read TGTGCCAGCAGCGGAACAGGGGGCAACTATGGCTACACCTTC. V gene TRBV28 combines with J gene TRBJ1-2, with TRBD1 identical over 9 bases. J lost 2 bases, V lost 6 bases, and 4 bases had no gene match. In germline, CDR1 is MDHEN, CDR2 SYDVKM. CDR3 length: 14 amino acids.

V and J are TRBV18 and TRBJ1-1; D perhaps matches TRBD1 (6 bases). V was trimmed by 8 bases and J by 1 base, leaving 11 bases between them. The germline gives CDR1 KGHSH, CDR2 LQKENI. The length of the CDR3 is 13 residues. CDR3 sequence: CASQGFRNTEAFF. The CDR3, as DNA: TGTGCCAGCCAGGGGTTTCGGAACACTGAAGCTTTCTTT.

The chain has TRBV3-1 (or the pseudogene TRBV3-2) and TRBJ1-2, with 8 bases that match TRBD1. This CDR3 has 13 amino acids. V shed 4 bases, J shed 4 bases, and the junction held 2 bases outside the gene matches. Germline CDR1 reads LGHDT; CDR2 reads YNNKEL (reference sequence). Written as DNA, the CDR3 is TGTGCCAGCAGCCTGGGACAGGCCTATGGCTACACCTTC. Residues: CASSLGQAYGYTF.

The rearrangement uses TRBV4-3 and TRBJ1-4; TRBD1 matches 8 bases. Germline trimming cut 2 bases from V and 7 bases from J; bases unmatched to any gene: 6. The CDR3 is made up of 15 amino acids. From germline, CDR1 is LGHNA and CDR2 YSLEER. CDR3 loop: CASSQQTGAIEKLFF. The CDR3 nucleotides are TGCGCCAGCAGCCAACAGACAGGGGCCATTGAAAAACTGTTTTTT.